This T cell receptor (beta chain) was captured by sequencing in a study of cytomegalovirus exposure and HLA in healthy donors. The PCR had 60 Vbeta and 13 Jbeta primers. Clones were read by immunoSEQ multiplex PCR, and TCRdb kept only the in-frame ones, dropping some. The table records 150,000 to 200,000 clones, roughly four fifths of them present only once. The ends lost 7 bases at V and 3 bases at J; junction bases unmatched: 8. CDR1 and CDR2 (germline): SQVTM, ANQGSEA. This CDR3 region has 13 residues. On this clone itself: No antigen is known for it.

Regarding the study as a whole: Most observed TCR sequences were rare, whereas some public TCRs were detected in many donors.

The TCR sequence derives from a woman aged 18-29 years in good health and CMV-seronegative. The sequenced sample was PBMCs. The chain uses TRBV29-1 and TRBJ2-7; 8 bases are a match to TRBD2. The CDR3 coding sequence is TGCAGCGGAACTAGCGGACCCTACTACGAGCAGTACTTC. This encodes CSGTSGPYYEQYF.